Listed here are 20 T cell receptor beta chains from one sample, sequenced in a study of regulatory T cells in long-lasting Graves disease. CDR3-region Arm-PCR and iRepertoire HTBI primers produced the TCR beta libraries. TCRdb recomputed calls from the multiplex PCR reads with MiXCR, one row per CDR3 protein. The sample holds 430,000 or so distinct CDR3 sequences, roughly a fifth seen once. Time point noted: persistent/refractory GD, antithyroid drugs over 5 years with positive TRAb. PBMC-derived RNA was used for the TCR library. The material sequenced was peripheral blood mononuclear cells (PBMCs), taken when the disease was refractory, from a patient treated with antithyroid drugs. The receptors derive from a female donor with Graves disease.

This clonotype was detected many times. The chain couples TRBV27 to TRBJ2-2, with no clear D. The V end lost 5 bases, the J end lost 0 bases, and 13 bases lay between the germline ends. CDR1 is MNHEY, CDR2 SMNVEV, per germline (reference sequence). The CDR3 sequence is 16 residues long. The CDR3 loop is CASSTLNGANTGELFF. Written as DNA, the CDR3 is TGTGCCAGCAGTACCCTTAATGGCGCGAACACCGGGGAGCTGTTTTTT.

This clonotype was detected ten times or more. The V call is TRBV28, the J call TRBJ2-7; the match to TRBD2 covers 8 bases. V shed 1 base, J shed 3 bases, and the junction held 17 bases outside the gene matches. The germline V gene has CDR1 MDHEN and CDR2 SYDVKM. CDR3 size: 19 residues. CDR3 DNA: TGTGCCAGCAGTTTATTGATTTCTATCAGCGGGAGTTTTGACTACGAGCAGTACTTC. Translated: CASSLLISISGSFDYEQYF.

This clonotype was seen repeatedly, ten times or more. V gene TRBV12-3 or TRBV12-4 combines with J gene TRBJ2-5, with 8 nucleotides matching TRBD1. J gave up 4 bases and V 5 bases, and 12 bases lay outside the gene matches. The CDR3 has 16 amino acids. The DNA of the CDR3 is TGTGCCAGCAGTGCAACCTCCGGACAGGGCGGAGAGACCCAGTACTTC. Amino acids: CASSATSGQGGETQYF.

This clonotype was seen many times. The genes are TRBV6-5 and TRBJ1-5, with D unresolved. V shed 2 bases and J shed 5 bases, with 10 bases lying between them. The CDR3 length is 14 residues. Germline V gives CDR1 MNHEY, CDR2 SVGAGI. CDR3 nucleotide sequence: TGTGCCAGCAGTTACATTTCCGGGGATCAGCCCCAGCATTTT. It is translated as CASSYISGDQPQHF.

On this clonotype: A much bigger clone sits one base away, suggesting this may be a read error. The chain links TRBV12-3 or TRBV12-4 to TRBJ2-5, with TRBD1 as a possible D gene (6 bases). The CDR3 is 15 amino acids. V dropped 4 bases and J dropped 1 base, with 13 bases sitting between them. CDR3 coding DNA: TGTGCCAGCAGTTCCGGACAGCCCTTCCAAGAGACCCAGTACTTC. It yields the protein CASSSGQPFQETQYF.

The chain links TRBV3-1 to TRBJ2-5; D uncertain. This CDR3 has 16 amino acids. The germline V gene encodes CDR1 LGHDT and CDR2 YNNKEL (reference sequence). Trimming pared 1 base from V and 2 bases from J, leaving 14 bases between. The CDR3 DNA reads TGTGCCAGCAGCCAAGGTCAGGCGGTTGGACAAGAGACCCAGTACTTC. Translated, it gives CASSQGQAVGQETQYF.

The chain is built from TRBV25-1 and TRBJ1-1, with D perhaps matching TRBD1 (5 bases). Trimming left V 7 bases short and J 5 bases short, with 14 bases between. From germline, CDR1 is MGHDK and CDR2 SYGVNS. There are 13 residues in the CDR3. The CDR3 here is CASTRGGTTEAFF. CDR3 bases: TGTGCCAGCACTCGGGGAGGGACTACTGAAGCTTTCTTT.

V is TRBV6-5 and J is TRBJ1-1; the D gene is possibly TRBD1 (6 bases). Per germline, CDR1 MNHEY and CDR2 SVGAGI. The CDR3 runs to 15 residues. V lost 2 bases, J lost 3 bases, and 13 bases lay in between. The CDR3 DNA is TGTGCCAGCAGTTACGTTAGACAGGAGGACACTGAAGCTTTCTTT. This translates into CASSYVRQEDTEAFF.

This clonotype occurred many times. The chain employs TRBV2 and TRBJ2-2; 13 bases map to TRBD2. The V gene's germline CDR1 is SNHLY and CDR2 FYNNEI. This CDR3 comprises 16 residues. The trim removed 4 bases at V and 1 base at J, leaving 0 bases unmatched. CDR3 bases: TGTGCCAGCAGTGGACTAGCGGGGGGGAACACCGGGGAGCTGTTTTTT. It specifies CASSGLAGGNTGELFF.

This clonotype was recorded many times. The chain uses TRBV7-9 and TRBJ1-1; 8 nucleotides agree with TRBD1. The CDR3 has 15 amino acids. Germline CDR1 is SEHNR and CDR2 is FQNEAQ (reference sequence). V shed 4 bases and J 7 bases; nucleotides not matched to a gene: 11. CDR3 DNA sequence: TGTGCCAGCAGCTCGGCAAGGACAGGGTATAATGAAGCTTTCTTT. This codes for CASSSARTGYNEAFF.

The table lists this clonotype with many counts. This chain joins TRBV28 and TRBJ2-7, with 9 positions matching TRBD1. The CDR3 spans 15 residues. Germline V CDR1 and CDR2: MDHEN, SYDVKM. Trimming cost V 6 bases and J 4 bases; bases outside gene matches: 10. The CDR3 DNA reads as TGTGCCAGCAGCCTCCCCGGGACAGGGAGGTACGAGCAGTACTTC. Translation gives CASSLPGTGRYEQYF.

V usage is TRBV5-4 and J usage is TRBJ2-4; 9 bases line up with TRBD1. V lost 4 bases and J lost 2; bases outside the gene matches: 4. The CDR3 spans 15 residues. Germline assignment: CDR1 SGHNT and CDR2 YYREEE (reference sequence). This chain's CDR3 is CASSPQGATKNIQYF. CDR3 bases: TGTGCCAGCAGCCCACAGGGGGCGACCAAAAACATTCAGTACTTC.

This clonotype appeared a few times. One end of the junction fails to match germline, which may point to a read error. This chain connects TRBV28 to TRBJ2-1; D is possibly TRBD1 (6 bases). CDR3 length equals 15 residues. Looked up from germline, CDR1 is MDHEN and CDR2 is SYDVKM. CDR3: CANSFSPGESYEQFF. The CDR3 DNA reads TGTGCCAACAGTTTCAGCCCAGGGGAAAGTTATGAGCAGTTCTTC.

Ten or more counts support this clonotype. The chain couples TRBV2 to TRBJ2-5, with D perhaps TRBD1 or TRBD2 (5 bases each). Germline-derived CDR1 and CDR2 are SNHLY and FYNNEI. V was pared by 6 bases and J by 5 bases, with 13 bases between. This CDR3 spans 13 amino acids. The CDR3 DNA is TGTGCCAGCAGCAGGATTTGGGGGGAGACCCAGTACTTC. It encodes CASSRIWGETQYF.

This clonotype was seen many times. The chain combines TRBV7-2 with TRBJ1-1; a weak D match, TRBD1 (5 bases). The V and J ends lost 3 bases and 3 bases respectively, with 8 bases between them. This CDR3 is built from 13 residues. Germline V lookup: CDR1 SGHTA, CDR2 FQGNSA. DNA of the CDR3: TGTGCCAGCAGCTTGACAGAACACACTGAAGCTTTCTTT. It yields the protein CASSLTEHTEAFF.

In this sample, this clonotype turned up many times. This chain connects TRBV28 to TRBJ1-4; 7 bases are shared with TRBD1. The germline gives CDR1 MDHEN, CDR2 SYDVKM. V lost 3 bases, J lost 0 bases, and 10 bases stayed unmatched. CDR3 size: 18 residues. In DNA, the CDR3 is TGTGCCAGCAGTTTGACAGGGAAAAACCTTGCAACTAATGAAAAACTGTTTTTT. Protein sequence: CASSLTGKNLATNEKLFF. Combining the CDR3 with reference TRBV28 and TRBJ1-4 gives the whole variable domain DVKVTQSSRYLVKRTGEKVFLECVQDMDHENMFWYRQDPGLGLRLIYFSYDVKMKEKGDIPEGYSVSREKKERFSLILESASTNQTSMYLCASSLTGKNLATNEKLFFGSGTQLSVL.

This clonotype turned up a few times. The chain is built from TRBV30 and TRBJ2-5, with D possibly matching TRBD2 (5 bases). Per the germline V gene, CDR1 is GTSNPN and CDR2 is SVGIG (reference sequence). The CDR3 is 13 amino acids. V lost 3 bases to trimming and J lost 3 bases, with 11 bases between them. CDR3 amino acids: CAWRVWEKETQYF. The DNA for the CDR3 is TGTGCCTGGAGGGTATGGGAGAAAGAGACCCAGTACTTC.

The CDR3 is CASSGNSIADTQYF. In nucleotides, the CDR3 is TGCGCCAGCAGTGGCAATTCGATCGCAGATACGCAGTATTTT. This rearrangement joins TRBV10-1 to TRBJ2-3; D remains ambiguous. The CDR3 spans 14 residues. Germline CDR1 reads WNHNN; CDR2 reads SYGVQD (reference sequence). Trimming shortened V by 4 bases and J by 4 bases, and 12 bases separated the two germline ends.

Points on this clonotype: A read error may explain this, as a much larger clone is one base away. This chain joins TRBV6-2 or TRBV6-3 and TRBJ2-2; no firm D call. The CDR3 spans 14 residues. CDR1 and CDR2 from the germline V gene are MNHEY and SVGEGT. Here the CDR3 DNA reads TGTGCCAGCGGTTACTTCGTGGTTTCCGGGGAGCTGTTTTTT. This translates into CASGYFVVSGELFF.

The chain has TRBV7-3 and TRBJ2-6; 8 bases map to TRBD1. CDR3 size: 14 residues. Germline trimming cut 7 bases from V and 6 bases from J; bases unmatched to any gene: 5. Per the germline V gene, CDR1 is SGHTA and CDR2 is FQGTGA. The CDR3 coding sequence is TGTGCCAGCACCCCGGGACAGGCGGCCAACGTCCTGACTTTC. As protein: CASTPGQAANVLTF.